The next 5 T cell receptor beta chains were all read from a single sample in a study of cytomegalovirus exposure and HLA in healthy donors. PCR amplification relied on 60 Vbeta primers (plus 13 Jbeta primers). Generated by immunoSEQ multiplex PCR, the TCRdb table keeps only in-frame clones and is missing some. This sample has about 160,000 clones, with less than 85% found just once. Sequencing was done on a sample of PBMCs. The receptor set was obtained from a male donor in good health and CMV-seronegative.

V gene TRBV7-3 combines with J gene TRBJ2-5; 7 nucleotides agree with TRBD2. Germline values: CDR1 SGHTA, CDR2 FQGTGA. The CDR3 consists of 16 residues. V lost 2 bases and J lost 0; bases outside the gene matches: 6. The CDR3 nucleotides are TGTGCCAGCAGCTTAGAGGGAGCGGGGTACCAAGAGACCCAGTACTTC. Its translation is CASSLEGAGYQETQYF.

V usage is TRBV11-2 and J usage is TRBJ1-3; possible D gene TRBD1, 5 bases. Trimming stripped 5 bases from V and 2 bases from J, with 13 bases between. The CDR3 consists of 15 residues. Germline V CDR1 and CDR2: SGHAT, FQNNGV. This CDR3 is CASSTSQGPGNTIYF. DNA for the CDR3: TGTGCCAGCAGCACCTCCCAGGGCCCTGGAAACACCATATATTTT.

The rearrangement uses TRBV28 and TRBJ1-1; no clear D gene. The CDR3 sequence is 14 residues long. The germline V and J ends were trimmed by 1 base and 1 base, with 7 bases remaining between them. The germline V gene encodes CDR1 MDHEN and CDR2 SYDVKM. The CDR3 spells CASSLSQWNTEAFF. CDR3 DNA: TGTGCCAGCAGTTTATCACAGTGGAACACTGAAGCTTTCTTT.

Turning to this clone: One junction end does not reproduce the germline sequence, and a read error may be involved. The V call is TRBV6-5, the J call TRBJ2-4; 10 bases are a match to TRBD1. The CDR3 loop spans 12 amino acids. Germline V gives CDR1 MNHEY, CDR2 SVGAGI. This CDR3 reads CASSTGTGVIQF. DNA of the CDR3: TGTGCCAGCAGTACCGGGACAGGGGTGATTCAGTTC.

The chain links TRBV11-1 to TRBJ1-2, with 7 positions matching TRBD1. This CDR3 comprises 15 residues. Germline CDR1 SGHAT, CDR2 FQDESV (reference sequence). J lost 4 bases, V lost 7 bases, and 12 bases had no gene match. The CDR3 sequence is CASTPARGSAYGYTF. For the CDR3, the DNA is TGTGCCAGCACCCCGGCCAGGGGGTCGGCCTATGGCTACACCTTC.